This T cell receptor beta chain came from a study of beta chain features in type 1 diabetes. About the study: All samples together contributed around 100,000,000 sorted cells for examination. Study findings and constraints: A pattern of fewer insertions and more deletions at VDJ junctions was seen in type 1 diabetes patients. There was a moderate but significant shortening of TCRB CDR3s in all four CD4+ subsets of Type 1 diabetes patients.

Each donor gave one heparinised blood draw averaging about 120 mL. CD4+ naive, central memory, regulatory and stem cell-like memory subsets were isolated by sorting on CD45RO/CCR7/CD25/CD127/CD95/CD27. In this sample, this clone is medium-sized. Its specificity is not known. The CDR3 covers 15 residues. The V end was cut by 5 bases, the J end by 2 bases, with 10 bases between. Germline CDR1 reads MDHEN; CDR2 reads SYDVKM. Since all of the isolated RNA was reverse transcribed, expressed TCRB transcripts were what got sequenced. This table comes from immunoSEQ multiplex PCR, and its TCRdb copy is limited to in-frame clones, with some not included. Among 300,000 or so clones listed, roughly a tenth were seen once.

This clonotype was obtained from a man aged 25-45 years with type 1 diabetes. The specimen was central memory CD4+ T cells from blood. This chain connects TRBV28 to TRBJ2-6; D perhaps matches TRBD1 (6 bases). CDR3 in DNA: TGTGCCAGCAGTACCAGGGGCCCTGGGGCCAACGTCCTGACTTTC. It specifies CASSTRGPGANVLTF.